A selection of T cell receptor beta chains follows, all from one sample in a study of T-cell memory formation after mild COVID-19. TCRdb recomputed calls from the 5' RACE reads with MiXCR, one row per CDR3 protein. The sample includes 280,000 or so distinct CDR3 sequences, about a sixth of them seen just once. The specimen sequenced was PBMCs or a T cell subset sorted from them (not recorded which). The receptors stem from a man between 18 and 29 years old who had mild COVID-19 (a few samples of this study predate the infection). Cell type and time point are not known. CDR3s include the opening cysteine and the closing phenylalanine or tryptophan. D genes are given only for firm matches. Size is omitted from some rows. Given values are once, few, many or a class for expanded clones.

clone_size j_call v_call d_call cdr3_nt cdr3_aa
- TRBJ1-2 TRBV29-1 - TGCAGCGTTGAGGCGACCTATGGCTACACCTTC CSVEATYGYTF
few TRBJ2-3 TRBV7-8 TRBD1 TGTGCCAGCAGCTTGACAGGGCTTACGCAGTATTTT CASSLTGLTQYF
few TRBJ1-1 TRBV5-1 TRBD1 TGCGCCAGCAGCTTGGTTACAGGGGACACTGAAGCTTTCTTT CASSLVTGDTEAFF
- TRBJ1-6 TRBV19 - TGTGCCAGTAGTATGTTCCTATTGGATTCACCCCTCCACTTT CASSMFLLDSPLHF
- TRBJ2-7 TRBV10-3 - TGTGCCATCAGTGAGAGGACAGTCGGATCCTACGAGCAGTACTTC CAISERTVGSYEQYF
- TRBJ1-2 TRBV28 - TGTGCCAGCAGTTTAGCTAGGCATGGCTACACCTTC CASSLARHGYTF
few TRBJ2-6 TRBV6-4 TRBD2 TGTGCCAGCAGTGAGCGGGGGGGCTCTGGGGCCAACGTCCTGACTTTC CASSERGGSGANVLTF
- TRBJ2-5 TRBV21-1 - TGTGCCAGCAGCCAGGGGAGGAACAAAGAGACCCAGTACTTC CASSQGRNKETQYF
- TRBJ2-2 TRBV7-3 - TGTGCCAGCAGCTTAAAGGCCGGGGAGCTGTTTTTT CASSLKAGELFF
few TRBJ2-1 TRBV18 - TGTGCCAGCTCACCAAGGGGACGGGGAACGCCCAATGAGCAGTTCTTC CASSPRGRGTPNEQFF
- TRBJ2-6 TRBV2 - TGTGCCAGCAGTGATCAGGGTTACGTCTCTGGGGCCAACGTCCTGACTTTC CASSDQGYVSGANVLTF
- TRBJ2-2 TRBV4-3 - TGCGCCAGCAGCCAAGAAGTGGGTTGGCAGGCGAACACCGGGGAGCTGTTTTTT CASSQEVGWQANTGELFF
- TRBJ1-3 TRBV4-2 - TGTGCCAGCAGCCCGAAGGTAGACTCCGCGGGAAGAAACACCATATATTTT CASSPKVDSAGRNTIYF
- TRBJ2-1 TRBV6-2/TRBV6-3 - TGTGCCAGCAGTTACTGGTACAATGAGCAGTTCTTC CASSYWYNEQFF
- TRBJ2-1 TRBV2 - TGTGCCAGCCGGATGAGGGGGGTCGCACCCAATGAGCAGTTCTTC CASRMRGVAPNEQFF
few TRBJ1-4 TRBV20-1 - TGCAGTCTGACTGGGTACGATGAAAAACTGTTTTTT CSLTGYDEKLFF
few TRBJ1-4 TRBV6-5 - TGTGCCAGTCGACCGGGTACTAATGAAAAACTGTTTTTT CASRPGTNEKLFF
- TRBJ2-3 TRBV12-3/TRBV12-4 - TGTTCCAGCGGTGGTGATACGCAGTATTTT CSSGGDTQYF
few TRBJ2-1 TRBV6-2/TRBV6-3 TRBD2 TGTGCCAGCAGTTACGGCGGGGGACCCTACAATGAGCAGTTCTTC CASSYGGGPYNEQFF
few TRBJ2-5 TRBV7-2 TRBD2 TGTGCCAGCAGCCTTAGCGGGGGCGGGGCAGAGACCCAGTACTTC CASSLSGGGAETQYF
- TRBJ2-3 TRBV6-2/TRBV6-3 - TGTGCCAGCAGCTTACTGTCGACTAGATACACAGATACGCAGTATTTT CASSLLSTRYTDTQYF
few TRBJ2-1 TRBV9 - TGTGCCAGCAGCGTAGTAGCAGGTTACAATGAGCAGTTCTTC CASSVVAGYNEQFF
- TRBJ2-2 TRBV4-2 TRBD2 TGTGCCAGCAGCCGCAAAGGGGAGGGGTTGGCGTTCGGGGAGCTGTTTTTT CASSRKGEGLAFGELFF
- TRBJ2-7 TRBV5-1 TRBD2 TGCGCCAGCAGCCTACTAGCGGGGGGCCTCGTGGAGCAGTACTTC CASSLLAGGLVEQYF
many TRBJ2-7 TRBV5-1 TRBD1 TGCGCCAGCAGCTTGGGGACAGGGGCCGGGGAGCAGTACTTC CASSLGTGAGEQYF
few TRBJ2-1 TRBV9 TRBD2 TGTGCCAGCAGCGTAGCTCAGACGGGGGGGAGGAATGAGCAGTTCTTC CASSVAQTGGRNEQFF
few TRBJ2-5 TRBV10-1 TRBD1 TGCGCCAGCAGCTTGGGACAGGGTGTCCAAGAGACCCAGTACTTC CASSLGQGVQETQYF
- TRBJ1-2 TRBV11-1 TRBD1 TGTGCCAGCAGCATTGCCACAGGGGCCAATGGCTACACCTTC CASSIATGANGYTF
- TRBJ1-2 TRBV7-6 - TGTGCCAGCAGCGTGGACGGGAGCCTCTATGGCTACACCTTC CASSVDGSLYGYTF
- TRBJ1-5 TRBV7-2 TRBD1 TGTGCCAGCAGCTCAGACAGGGGGGTTCAGCCCCAGCATTTT CASSSDRGVQPQHF
- TRBJ2-7 TRBV9 - TGTGCCAGCAGCCCTCACGAGCTTAGGGCTTACGAGCAGTACTTC CASSPHELRAYEQYF
few TRBJ2-3 TRBV5-4 - TGTGCCAGCTCCGGGACATCTAGCACAGATACGCAGTATTTT CASSGTSSTDTQYF
- TRBJ2-5 TRBV9 TRBD1 TGTGCCAGCAGCGTGGACAGGGGTGGAGAGACCCAGTACTTC CASSVDRGGETQYF
- TRBJ2-5 TRBV2 - TGTGCCAGCAGAGCCGGGACTGTCCAAGAGACCCAGTACTTC CASRAGTVQETQYF
- TRBJ1-2 TRBV20-1 TRBD1 TGCAGTGCTAGAGATCGAACGACAGGGGGAAACTATGGCTACACCTTC CSARDRTTGGNYGYTF
few TRBJ1-2 TRBV18 - TGTGCCAGCTCACAGGGGACAACTACCAACTATGGCTACACCTTC CASSQGTTTNYGYTF
- TRBJ2-5 TRBV7-2 TRBD2 TGTGCCAGCAGCTTAGGACTAGCGGGGACGGAGACCCAGTACTTC CASSLGLAGTETQYF
- TRBJ1-1 TRBV29-1 - TGCAGCGTTGTCGGGGGGGGTGAAGCTTTCTTT CSVVGGGEAFF
few TRBJ1-2 TRBV2 TRBD1 TGTGCCAGCAGTGACCAGAGAGGGACAGTTGGCTACACCTTC CASSDQRGTVGYTF
- TRBJ1-1 TRBV5-1 - TGCGCCAGCAGCTCAGTTGGGGACGACACTGAAGCTTTCTTT CASSSVGDDTEAFF
- TRBJ1-2 TRBV28 - TGTGCCAGCAGTCTACCGGGACGTTACACCTTC CASSLPGRYTF
few TRBJ1-1 TRBV6-6 - TGTGCCAGCAGTTACGAATCGAACACTGAAGCTTTCTTT CASSYESNTEAFF
few TRBJ2-3 TRBV7-9 - TGTGCCAGCACCGGCAGGAACACAGATACGCAGTATTTT CASTGRNTDTQYF
few TRBJ2-2 TRBV7-2 - TGTGCCAGCAGCCCCTCATGGGAGGGACACGGGGAGCTGTTTTTT CASSPSWEGHGELFF
- TRBJ2-2 TRBV5-1 - TGCGCCAGCAGCTTGGGAGATTGGGGGAACACCGGGGAGCTGTTTTTT CASSLGDWGNTGELFF
few TRBJ1-1 TRBV9 TRBD1 TGTGCCAGCAGCGTAGGGGGACAGACGAACACTGAAGCTTTCTTT CASSVGGQTNTEAFF
few TRBJ1-2 TRBV28 - TGTGCCAGCAGTTTATCAGGGGATGGCTACACCTTC CASSLSGDGYTF
- TRBJ1-2 TRBV9 TRBD1 TGTGCCAGCAGCGTAGGACAGGGGAACTATGGCTACACCTTC CASSVGQGNYGYTF
- TRBJ2-1 TRBV5-1 - TGCGCCAGCAGCTTGGGTCGTAGGGACAATGAGCAGTTCTTC CASSLGRRDNEQFF
- TRBJ2-1 TRBV4-2 - TGTGCCAGCAGCCGAGGGGGAGCAGATGAGCAGTTCTTC CASSRGGADEQFF
many TRBJ1-1 TRBV2 TRBD1 TGTGCCAGCATGCCCGCAGGGGGCTGGACTGAAGCTTTCTTT CASMPAGGWTEAFF
- TRBJ1-2 TRBV7-2 - TGTGCCAGCAGCTTAGTTGGGGGGAATGGCTACACCTTC CASSLVGGNGYTF
- TRBJ1-5 TRBV7-9 - TGTGCCAGCAGCTTAGTTCCCCCGGACCAGGGACCCCAGCATTTT CASSLVPPDQGPQHF
few TRBJ2-7 TRBV7-8 TRBD1 TGTGCCAGCAGCGCCCAGGGGGTCACCTACGAGCAGTACTTC CASSAQGVTYEQYF
- TRBJ2-3 TRBV11-2 - TGTGCCAGCGGGGGAACCACAGATACGCAGTATTTT CASGGTTDTQYF
few TRBJ1-1 TRBV6-2/TRBV6-3 - TGTGCCAGCAGTTTCCGTCGGGGGGACACTGAAGCTTTCTTT CASSFRRGDTEAFF
few TRBJ1-1 TRBV7-9 - TGTGCCAGCAGCTGGGGGGCAGGGCCTGAAGCTTTCTTT CASSWGAGPEAFF
few TRBJ2-1 TRBV7-9 TRBD2 TGTGCCAGCAGCTTAGCCGGGCTAGCGGGGAGATACAATGAGCAGTTCTTC CASSLAGLAGRYNEQFF
few TRBJ2-3 TRBV6-2/TRBV6-3 - TGTGCCAGCAGTTATTTGGGGTACACAGATACGCAGTATTTT CASSYLGYTDTQYF